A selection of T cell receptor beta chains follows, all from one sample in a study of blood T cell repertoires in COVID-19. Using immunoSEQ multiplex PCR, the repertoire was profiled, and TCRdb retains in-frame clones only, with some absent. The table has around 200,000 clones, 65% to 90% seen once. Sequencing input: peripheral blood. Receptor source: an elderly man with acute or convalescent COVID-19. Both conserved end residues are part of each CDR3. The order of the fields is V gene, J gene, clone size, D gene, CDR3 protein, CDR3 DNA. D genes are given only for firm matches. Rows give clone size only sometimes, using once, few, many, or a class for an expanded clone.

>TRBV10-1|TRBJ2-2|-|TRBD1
CASLVSRDRDTGELFF
TGCGCCAGCCTCGTATCCCGGGACAGGGACACCGGGGAGCTGTTTTTT
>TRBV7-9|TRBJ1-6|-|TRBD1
CASSHKTGLSPLHF
TGTGCCAGCAGCCATAAGACAGGGCTGTCACCCCTCCACTTT
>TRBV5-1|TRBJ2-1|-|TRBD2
CASSLSTGTSGRYNEQFF
TGCGCCAGCAGCTTATCGACCGGGACTAGCGGGAGATACAATGAGCAGTTCTTC
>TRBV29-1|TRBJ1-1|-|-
CSAEVNTEAFF
TGCAGCGCAGAGGTGAACACTGAAGCTTTCTTT
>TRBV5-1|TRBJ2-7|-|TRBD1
CASRDTWDSKSYEQYF
TGCGCCAGCAGGGATACCTGGGACAGTAAGTCCTACGAGCAGTACTTC
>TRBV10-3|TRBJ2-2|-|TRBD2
CAIRSSPGLAGVGELFF
TGTGCCATCAGGTCATCTCCGGGACTAGCGGGAGTCGGGGAGCTGTTTTTT
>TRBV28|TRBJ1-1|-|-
CASSPRHRGTEAFF
TGTGCCAGCAGCCCCAGACACCGGGGCACTGAAGCTTTCTTT
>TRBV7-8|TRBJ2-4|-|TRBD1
CASSLGGGQGLGAKNIQYF
TGTGCCAGCAGCTTAGGGGGTGGACAGGGGCTCGGGGCCAAAAACATTCAGTACTTC
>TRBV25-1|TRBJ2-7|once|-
CASSQGYEQYF
TGTGCCAGCAGTCAGGGCTACGAGCAGTACTTC
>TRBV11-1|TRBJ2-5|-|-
CASKPQGETQYF
TGTGCCAGCAAACCGCAGGGAGAGACCCAGTACTTC
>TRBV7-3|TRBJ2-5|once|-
CASSPYPGRGGETQYF
TGTGCCAGCAGCCCCTACCCGGGTAGGGGAGGCGAGACCCAGTACTTC
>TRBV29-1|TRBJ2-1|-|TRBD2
CSVASGNEQFF
TGCAGCGTTGCTAGCGGGAATGAGCAGTTCTTC
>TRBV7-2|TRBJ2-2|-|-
CASSLEQLLGGELFF
TGTGCCAGCAGCTTAGAACAGCTTTTGGGCGGGGAGCTGTTTTTT
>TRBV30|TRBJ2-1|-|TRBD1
CAWNLGDSTYNEQFF
TGTGCCTGGAATCTGGGGGACAGCACCTACAATGAGCAGTTCTTC
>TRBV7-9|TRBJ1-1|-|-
CASSFQTATTEAFF
TGTGCCAGCAGCTTTCAGACAGCCACCACTGAAGCTTTCTTT
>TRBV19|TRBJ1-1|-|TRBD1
CASTGGGRGHTEAFF
TGTGCAAGTACGGGGGGAGGCAGGGGGCACACTGAAGCTTTCTTT
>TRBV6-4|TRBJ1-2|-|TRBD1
CASSDPNRGIGYTF
TGTGCCAGCAGTGACCCCAACAGGGGAATTGGCTACACCTTC
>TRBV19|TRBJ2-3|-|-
CASRTSDTDTQYF
TGTGCCAGTAGGACTAGTGACACAGATACGCAGTATTTT
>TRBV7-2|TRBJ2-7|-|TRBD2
CASSGQGTSVYEQYF
TGTGCCAGCAGCGGTCAGGGGACTAGCGTTTACGAGCAGTACTTC
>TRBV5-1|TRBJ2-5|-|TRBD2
CASSLGTSGTRQETQYF
TGCGCCAGCAGCTTGGGGACTAGCGGGACCCGCCAAGAGACCCAGTACTTC
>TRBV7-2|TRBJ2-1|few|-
CASSPERGGLYNEQFF
TGTGCCAGCAGCCCCGAAAGAGGCGGACTCTACAATGAGCAGTTCTTC
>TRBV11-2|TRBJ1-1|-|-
CASSLNLVSEAFF
TGTGCCAGCAGCTTAAATCTAGTCTCTGAAGCTTTCTTT
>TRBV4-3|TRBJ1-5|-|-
CASSQGSGVMQPQHF
TGCGCCAGCAGCCAAGGGTCAGGGGTAATGCAGCCCCAGCATTTT
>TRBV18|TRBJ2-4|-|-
CASSPPVTNYNIQYF
TGTGCCAGCTCACCACCCGTGACTAACTATAACATTCAGTACTTC
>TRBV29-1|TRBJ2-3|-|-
CSVDNPQGTDTQYF
TGCAGCGTTGATAATCCCCAGGGCACAGATACGCAGTATTTT
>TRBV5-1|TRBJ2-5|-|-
CASSPRPDSSKETQYF
TGCGCCAGCAGCCCACGACCCGACTCGAGCAAAGAGACCCAGTACTTC
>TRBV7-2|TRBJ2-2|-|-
CASSRDSGGGELFF
TGTGCCAGCAGCAGGGACTCCGGAGGGGGGGAGCTGTTTTTT
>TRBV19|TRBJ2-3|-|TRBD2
CASVPSGGGPDTQYF
TGTGCCAGCGTCCCCAGCGGGGGGGGGCCAGATACGCAGTATTTT
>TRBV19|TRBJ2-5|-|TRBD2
CASSLGTSGRQETQYF
TGTGCCAGTAGTTTAGGGACTAGCGGGAGACAAGAGACCCAGTACTTC